Below are 16 T cell receptor beta chains sequenced from a single sample in a study of T cells in women clearing cervical HPV infection. The assay was immunoSEQ multiplex PCR, and TCRdb's table has in-frame clones only and misses some. The sample features fewer than 25,000 clones, with approximately 5.4% in its top ten. Sequencing used blood buffy coat. These receptors were obtained from a woman between 18 and 70 years old with a cervical HPV16 infection that either progressed to CIN3+ or cleared (not recorded which).

Concerning this clone: The read terminates 3 residues before the CDR3 end, so the remaining end is supplied by the germline J gene. The chain uses TRBV7-9 and TRBJ1-1; D is unclear. The CDR3 totals 13 residues. Germline assignment: CDR1 SEHNR and CDR2 FQNEAQ (reference sequence). Trimming stripped 1 base from V and 4 bases from J, with 7 bases between. The CDR3 protein is CASSLVQITEAFF. The sequenced part of the CDR3 DNA is TGTGCCAGCAGCTTAGTCCAGATCACTGAA.

A word on this clone: The sequenced fragment ends 3 residues before the CDR3 boundary, so the rest is inferred from the germline J gene. The J gene is TRBJ2-2, the V gene TRBV2, with 14 bases that match TRBD2. Unmatched junction bases numbered 3, after V lost 9 bases and J lost 6 bases. This CDR3 has 14 amino acids. Looked up from germline, CDR1 is SNHLY and CDR2 is FYNNEI. The CDR3 loop is CARGTSGRAGELFF. Incomplete CDR3 DNA: TGTGCCAGAGGGACTAGCGGGAGAGCCGGGGAG.

Concerning this clone: The read ends 3 residues early relative to the CDR3; the germline J gene fills the gap. This rearrangement joins TRBV7-2 to TRBJ2-1; TRBD2 is a possible D gene (6 bases). CDR1 and CDR2 (germline): SGHTA, FQGNSA. The ends were cut back, 1 base at V and 7 bases at J, with 14 bases in the middle. This CDR3 comprises 15 residues. The CDR3 loop is CASSLGTGRGNEQFF. The covered CDR3 bases are TGTGCCAGCAGCTTAGGGACTGGCCGGGGGAATGAG.

For this clone: The read finishes 3 residues shy of the CDR3 end, and the germline J gene is used to complete it. The rearrangement links TRBV7-9 to TRBJ1-2, with a tentative D call TRBD1 (5 bases). The CDR3 covers 14 residues. Germline CDR1 SEHNR, CDR2 FQNEAQ (reference sequence). CDR3 region: CASSPGLAGYDYTF. CDR3 bases read: TGTGCCAGCAGCCCGGGACTAGCGGGCTACGAC. Drawing the rest from reference TRBV7-9 and TRBJ1-2, the complete variable domain is DTGVSQNPRHKITKRGQNVTFRCDPISEHNRLYWYRQTLGQGPEFLTYFQNEAQLEKSRLLSDRFSAERPKGSFSTLEIQRTEQGDSAMYLCASSPGLAGYDYTFGSGTRLTVV.

With respect to this clone: The read stops 3 residues short of the end of the CDR3; the missing end is completed from the germline J gene. The rearrangement uses TRBV30 and TRBJ2-1, with 14 bases aligning to TRBD2. There are 17 residues in the CDR3. V shed 0 bases and J 8 bases; nucleotides not matched to a gene: 9. Germline values: CDR1 GTSNPN, CDR2 SVGIG (reference sequence). The CDR3 DNA, read in part, is TGTGCCTGGAGTGTGGGACTAGCGGGAGTTCGGGGGTATGAG. This codes for CAWSVGLAGVRGYE. In full, the CDR3 reads CAWSVGLAGVRGYEQFF.

Comment on this clone: The read comes to an end 3 residues before the CDR3 does, leaving the germline J gene to fill in the end. This rearrangement joins TRBV7-6 to TRBJ2-2; 10 bases align to TRBD2. Per the germline V gene, CDR1 is SGHVS and CDR2 is FNYEAQ. V was pared by 5 bases and J by 4 bases, with 7 bases of the junction left unmatched. This CDR3 comprises 16 residues. The CDR3 loop reads CASSILAGGLTGELFF. The CDR3 DNA, read in part, is TGTGCCAGCAGCATTTTAGCGGGGGGCCTCACCGGGGAG.

About this clone: The CDR3 extends 3 residues past the end of the read, so its final part is completed from the germline J gene. The chain carries TRBV7-9 and TRBJ1-2; perhaps TRBD1 as D (5 bases). The CDR3 runs 14 residues. Germline assignment: CDR1 SEHNR and CDR2 FQNEAQ (reference sequence). CDR3 DNA, as far as it was read: TGTGCCAGCAGCTTAGGGACACCAAGAAATGAC. The encoded protein is CASSLGTPRND. The CDR3 reads in full as CASSLGTPRNDYTF.

Details on this clone: The read terminates 3 residues before the CDR3 end, so the remaining end is supplied by the germline J gene. The chain links TRBV11-2 to TRBJ2-5; weak D call: TRBD1 (6 bases). V lost 8 bases and J 2 bases, leaving 18 bases between the germline ends. This CDR3 spans 15 amino acids. Germline loops: CDR1 SGHAT, CDR2 FQNNGV. CDR3 amino acids: CASGDRLGRQETQYF. The part of the CDR3 DNA that was read is TGTGCCAGCGGAGACAGGTTGGGAAGACAAGAGACC.

Details on this clone: With the read ending 3 residues before the CDR3 end, the germline J gene is used to fill in that end. J is TRBJ1-1 and V is TRBV29-1, with TRBD1 identical over 10 bases. This CDR3 is built from 13 residues. CDR1 and CDR2 from the germline V gene are SQVTM and ANQGSEA. The J segment lost 3 bases and the V segment lost 5 bases, leaving 3 bases of the junction unmatched. CDR3 DNA, as far as it was read: TGCAGCGTTTTTGGGACAGGGGACACTGAA. Its translation: CSVFGTGDTE. From start to end, the CDR3 is CSVFGTGDTEAFF.

As concerns this clone: The observed sequence ends 3 residues before the CDR3 terminus, with the missing tail filled in from the germline J gene. The rearrangement links TRBV19 to TRBJ2-4, with 10 bases matching TRBD1. Germline V gene sequence: CDR1 LNHDA, CDR2 SQIVND (reference sequence). This CDR3 region has 15 residues. This chain's CDR3 is CASRSDRGPNYGQYF. CDR3 DNA (partial): TGTGCCAGTAGGTCAGACAGGGGGCCTAACTATGGT.

Comments on this clone: The CDR3 goes on 3 residues after the read ends, and that part is filled in from the germline J gene. The chain employs TRBV15 and TRBJ2-5, with TRBD2 matching 7 bases. Germline loops: CDR1 LNHNV, CDR2 YYDKDF (reference sequence). V shed 1 base and J 5 bases; nucleotides not matched to a gene: 4. The CDR3 has 14 residues. The sequenced part of the CDR3 DNA is TGTGCCACCAGCAGAGGAAGGGAGGGGGAGACC. Translating it yields CATSRGREGET. The whole CDR3 sequence is CATSRGREGETQYF.

About this clone itself: Read data end 3 residues before the CDR3 end; the end is taken from the germline J gene. The chain recombines TRBV2 with TRBJ2-3; 7 positions agree with TRBD2. The junction had 12 bases not matched to a gene; V was cut back by 4 bases and J by 8 bases. The CDR3 has 15 residues. Germline loops: CDR1 SNHLY, CDR2 FYNNEI. CDR3 amino acids: CASSVLGGGTVTQYF. The CDR3 DNA, read in part, is TGTGCCAGCAGTGTGCTTGGGGGGGGGACCGTTACG.

Turning to this clone: The read comes to an end 3 residues before the CDR3 does, leaving the germline J gene to fill in the end. V gene TRBV19 combines with J gene TRBJ2-4; the match to TRBD1 covers 10 bases. The CDR3 is made up of 16 amino acids. V dropped 10 bases and J dropped 6; count of bases not matched to a gene: 15. Germline V gene lookup returns CDR1 LNHDA and CDR2 SQIVND (reference sequence). The sequenced part of the CDR3 DNA is TGTGCCACCACCAACGCCGGGGACAGGGGCCTAAACATT. Its protein product is CATTNAGDRGLNI. The full CDR3 protein is CATTNAGDRGLNIQYF.

On this clone itself: The CDR3 is cut off 3 residues early in the read; its end comes from the germline J gene. The rearrangement links TRBV2 to TRBJ1-6; maybe TRBD1 (6 bases). From germline, CDR1 is SNHLY and CDR2 FYNNEI. This CDR3 is 16 amino acids long. The V gene lost 5 bases and the J gene lost 7 bases, with 18 bases spanning the gap. The CDR3 sequence: CASSREGVLGNSPLHF. CDR3 DNA (partial): TGTGCCAGCAGTCGCGAGGGGGTTTTGGGGAATTCACCC.

About this clone itself: The read stops 3 residues short of the end of the CDR3; the missing end is completed from the germline J gene. The chain joins TRBV20-1 to TRBJ2-2; D possibly corresponds to TRBD2 (5 bases). This CDR3 contains 15 residues. Germline CDR1 reads DFQATT; CDR2 reads SNEGSKA (reference sequence). V was pared by 0 bases and J by 4 bases, with 12 bases between. The part of the CDR3 DNA that was read is TGCAGTGCTAGAGATTTCCTCCGGGGCACCGGGGAG. Its translation: CSARDFLRGTGE. From start to end, the CDR3 is CSARDFLRGTGELFF.

A word on this clone: The read terminates 3 residues before the CDR3 end, so the remaining end is supplied by the germline J gene. The chain has TRBV4-2 and TRBJ2-1, with 10 bases lining up with TRBD2. The CDR3 covers 16 residues. Trimming at V came to 0 bases and at J to 6 bases, leaving 5 bases not matched to a gene. From germline, CDR1 is LGHNA and CDR2 YNFKEQ. The chain's CDR3 is CASSQEERLAGNEQFF. CDR3 DNA, as far as it was read: TGTGCCAGCAGCCAAGAGGAGCGACTAGCGGGCAATGAG.